Following are 23 T cell receptor beta chains from one sample sequenced in a study of blood T cell repertoires in COVID-19. TCRdb keeps only in-frame clones here, not all; method: immunoSEQ multiplex PCR. The sample includes more than 140,000 clones, 88% of them seen just once. Specimen: peripheral blood. The receptors derive from a woman aged 55 to 70 with acute or convalescent COVID-19.

The V call is TRBV28, the J call TRBJ1-3, with TRBD1 matching over 7 bases. V lost 5 bases to trimming and J lost 8 bases; unmatched junction nucleotides: 9. Germline CDR1 is MDHEN and CDR2 is SYDVKM. The CDR3 is made up of 14 amino acids. DNA for the CDR3: TGTGCCAGCAGTCCCGGACAGGTTTGGGACACCATATATTTT. It translates to CASSPGQVWDTIYF.

The rearrangement joins TRBV7-2 to TRBJ2-6; D possibly corresponds to TRBD2 (7 bases). V lost 1 base, J lost 1 base, and 14 bases lay in between. The CDR3 length is 18 residues. Germline CDR1 and CDR2: SGHTA and FQGNSA. CDR3 DNA: TGTGCCAGCAGCTTAGTTCGGGGGGCATCTTCTGGGGCCAACGTCCTGACTTTC. Its protein is CASSLVRGASSGANVLTF.

The chain is built from TRBV5-6 and TRBJ1-2; 8 positions match TRBD1. The CDR3 runs to 16 residues. V was clipped by 4 bases and J by 5 bases; unmatched bases: 13. Germline V lookup: CDR1 SGHDT, CDR2 YYEEEE. The CDR3 is CASSADRGGAFYGYTF. Written as DNA, the CDR3 is TGTGCCAGCAGCGCCGACAGGGGTGGGGCATTTTATGGCTACACCTTC. The whole variable domain, remainder taken from reference TRBV5-6 and TRBJ1-2, is DAGVTQSPTHLIKTRGQQVTLRCSPKSGHDTVSWYQQALGQGPQFIFQYYEEEERQRGNFPDRFSGHQFPNYSSELNVNALLLGDSALYLCASSADRGGAFYGYTFGSGTRLTVV.

The table lists this clone with a count of one. The chain combines TRBV5-6 with TRBJ1-2, with TRBD1 matching 9 bases. Germline V gives CDR1 SGHDT, CDR2 YYEEEE. The ends lost 4 bases at V and 6 bases at J; junction bases unmatched: 10. The CDR3 sequence is 15 residues long. The CDR3 here is CASSLHLRTGDGYTF. The DNA of the CDR3 is TGTGCCAGCAGCCTCCATCTGCGGACAGGGGATGGCTACACCTTC. Filled out from reference TRBV5-6 and TRBJ1-2, the complete variable domain reads DAGVTQSPTHLIKTRGQQVTLRCSPKSGHDTVSWYQQALGQGPQFIFQYYEEEERQRGNFPDRFSGHQFPNYSSELNVNALLLGDSALYLCASSLHLRTGDGYTFGSGTRLTVV.

The genes are TRBV7-9 and TRBJ1-3; 9 nucleotides match TRBD1. V gave up 4 bases and J gave up 4 bases; unmatched junction bases: 11. The germline V gene encodes CDR1 SEHNR and CDR2 FQNEAQ (reference sequence). The CDR3 has 17 residues. The DNA for the CDR3 is TGTGCCAGCAGCTCAACCGCACAGGGGGCGCAGGGAAACACCATATATTTT. As protein: CASSSTAQGAQGNTIYF.

The chain employs TRBV2 and TRBJ1-1; no definite D call. The V gene lost 4 bases and the J gene lost 1 base, with 10 bases spanning the gap. The CDR3 runs to 14 residues. Germline V gene sequence: CDR1 SNHLY, CDR2 FYNNEI. The CDR3 spells CASSAQAGNTEAFF. CDR3 nucleotides: TGTGCCAGCAGTGCCCAGGCAGGGAACACTGAAGCTTTCTTT.

The J gene is TRBJ1-2, the V gene TRBV18; D gene unclear. From germline, CDR1 is KGHSH and CDR2 LQKENI. V was pared by 2 bases and J by 1 base, with 14 bases between. This CDR3 comprises 16 residues. The CDR3 DNA sequence: TGTGCCAGCTCACCAGAGGTGACCGTTCTTAACTATGGCTACACCTTC. This encodes CASSPEVTVLNYGYTF.

V is TRBV30 and J is TRBJ1-5; perhaps TRBD1 as D (5 bases). Germline CDR1 reads GTSNPN; CDR2 reads SVGIG (reference sequence). This CDR3 spans 15 amino acids. V lost 2 bases and J lost 0, with 11 bases in between. As DNA, the CDR3 is TGTGCCTGGAGTCCCACAGGCGCTAGCAATCAGCCCCAGCATTTT. Encoded protein: CAWSPTGASNQPQHF.

The chain couples TRBV30 to TRBJ2-3, with a tentative D call TRBD2 (6 bases). The germline V and J ends were trimmed by 4 bases and 3 bases, with 14 bases remaining between them. From germline, CDR1 is GTSNPN and CDR2 SVGIG (reference sequence). This CDR3 has 14 residues. The CDR3 here is CAWNYGGTTDTQYF. The CDR3, as DNA: TGTGCCTGGAACTATGGGGGGACTACAGATACGCAGTATTTT.

The DNA of the CDR3 is TGTGCCAGCAGCCAGGGACAGGGACAGGCCCTCCACTTT. This codes for CASSQGQGQALHF. J is TRBJ1-6 and V is TRBV3-1 (or the pseudogene TRBV3-2), with 9 bases aligning to TRBD1. The ends lost 3 bases at V and 14 bases at J; junction bases unmatched: 5. Germline V lookup: CDR1 LGHDT, CDR2 YNNKEL (reference sequence). CDR3 length: 13 residues.

The V call is TRBV15, the J call TRBJ2-1; TRBD2 matches at 15 bases. The CDR3 is 15 amino acids. V shed 4 bases, J shed 9 bases, and the junction held 4 bases outside the gene matches. Germline-derived CDR1 and CDR2 are LNHNV and YYDKDF (reference sequence). CDR3 in DNA: TGTGCCACCAGCACAGGGACTAGCGGGGGGTTTGAGCAGTTCTTC. Protein: CATSTGTSGGFEQFF.

The rearrangement uses TRBV7-2 and TRBJ1-1; 8 bases are shared with TRBD1. The CDR3 sequence is 13 residues long. The ends lost 5 bases at V and 9 bases at J; junction bases unmatched: 8. CDR1 SGHTA and CDR2 FQGNSA come from the germline V gene. The CDR3 region has the DNA TGTGCCAGCAGCCAGACAGGGGCAGGGCAAGCTTTCTTT. Translation: CASSQTGAGQAFF.

This clone occurred once. This rearrangement joins TRBV6-6 to TRBJ1-2, with 8 bases identical to TRBD1. Germline values: CDR1 MNHNY, CDR2 SVGAGI (reference sequence). CDR3 length: 13 residues. V lost 8 bases and J lost 8; bases outside the gene matches: 10. For the CDR3, the DNA is TGTGCCAGCTCCCCCCTTGACAGGGGAGGCTACACCTTC. Protein product: CASSPLDRGGYTF.

The V and J genes are TRBV29-1 and TRBJ1-1, with TRBD1 matching 10 bases. J gave up 4 bases and V 6 bases, and 8 bases lay outside the gene matches. In germline, CDR1 is SQVTM, CDR2 ANQGSEA. The CDR3 totals 14 residues. CDR3 region: CSVGDRGPFTEAFF. The CDR3 DNA reads as TGCAGCGTCGGTGACAGGGGGCCGTTCACTGAAGCTTTCTTT.

The CDR3 DNA is TGCGCCAGCAGCCTAGTTTATGGAGCGGGGGAAGCAGATACGCAGTATTTT. Protein: CASSLVYGAGEADTQYF. The chain employs TRBV5-1 and TRBJ2-3; TRBD2 matches at 8 bases. Germline V gene lookup returns CDR1 SGHRS and CDR2 YFSETQ. V was clipped by 4 bases and J by 4 bases; unmatched bases: 14. There are 17 residues in the CDR3.

This chain joins TRBV3-1 (or the pseudogene TRBV3-2) and TRBJ1-1, with 7 bases fitting TRBD1. J lost 1 base, V lost 6 bases, and 2 bases had no gene match. The length of the CDR3 is 13 residues. CDR1 and CDR2 from the germline V gene are LGHDT and YNNKEL (reference sequence). CDR3: CASSWTGNTEAFF. CDR3 bases: TGTGCCAGCAGTTGGACAGGGAACACTGAAGCTTTCTTT.

The DNA for the CDR3 is TGTGCCAGCAGTTGGCCTCAAGAGACCCAGTACTTC. Its translation is CASSWPQETQYF. The rearrangement links TRBV28 to TRBJ2-5, with D unresolved. The CDR3 runs 12 residues. Germline loops: CDR1 MDHEN, CDR2 SYDVKM. With 4 bases removed from V and 2 bases from J, the gap between germline ends came to 5 bases. The full variable domain, rest sourced from reference TRBV28 and TRBJ2-5, is DVKVTQSSRYLVKRTGEKVFLECVQDMDHENMFWYRQDPGLGLRLIYFSYDVKMKEKGDIPEGYSVSREKKERFSLILESASTNQTSMYLCASSWPQETQYFGPGTRLLVL.

The rearrangement links TRBV28 to TRBJ1-5, with 9 bases fitting TRBD1. Trimming at V came to 5 bases and at J to 2 bases, leaving 4 bases not matched to a gene. The CDR3 extends over 15 amino acids. CDR1 MDHEN and CDR2 SYDVKM come from the germline V gene. CDR3 sequence: CASSGRDRGNQPQHF. The CDR3 DNA reads TGTGCCAGCAGTGGCCGGGACAGGGGCAATCAGCCCCAGCATTTT.

The chain couples TRBV9 to TRBJ1-3, with D perhaps TRBD1 (5 bases). CDR3 length equals 14 residues. Germline assignment: CDR1 SGDLS and CDR2 YYNGEE. The V gene lost 0 bases and the J gene lost 3 bases, with 7 bases spanning the gap. CDR3 sequence reads: CASSVDRIGNTIYF. CDR3 nucleotide sequence: TGTGCCAGCAGCGTAGACAGGATTGGAAACACCATATATTTT.

In its sample, this clone was seen once. The chain is built from TRBV10-3 and TRBJ2-1; 8 positions match TRBD2. The CDR3 is 13 amino acids. J gave up 2 bases and V 11 bases, and 5 bases lay outside the gene matches. The germline V gene encodes CDR1 ENHRY and CDR2 SYGVKD. CDR3 in DNA: TGTGCCTCAAGCGGGGGCCCCTACAATGAGCAGTTCTTC. This encodes CASSGGPYNEQFF.

The chain employs TRBV15 and TRBJ2-5, with TRBD2 matching 16 bases. After removal of 1 base from V and 3 bases from J, the junction contained 5 bases not matched to a gene. This CDR3 has 18 residues. Germline values: CDR1 LNHNV, CDR2 YYDKDF (reference sequence). The CDR3 DNA is TGTGCCACCAGCAGAGCCGGGACTAGCGGGGGGGTAGAAGAGACCCAGTACTTC. As protein: CATSRAGTSGGVEETQYF. The whole variable domain, remainder taken from reference TRBV15 and TRBJ2-5, is DAMVIQNPRYQVTQFGKPVTLSCSQTLNHNVMYWYQQKSSQAPKLLFHYYDKDFNNEADTPDNFQSRRPNTSFCFLDIRSPGLGDTAMYLCATSRAGTSGGVEETQYFGPGTRLLVL.

The J gene is TRBJ1-2, the V gene TRBV7-2; D unclear. Germline V gives CDR1 SGHTA, CDR2 FQGNSA. Trimming pared 0 bases from V and 1 base from J, leaving 9 bases between. The CDR3 consists of 15 residues. The CDR3 nucleotides read TGTGCCAGCAGCTTAGCACAGAATGTTAACTATGGCTACACCTTC. Translating it yields CASSLAQNVNYGYTF.

V and J are TRBV19 and TRBJ1-1; D perhaps matches TRBD1 (6 bases). Trimming took off 7 bases at V and 0 bases at J, with 9 bases between the two ends. The germline V gene has CDR1 LNHDA and CDR2 SQIVND (reference sequence). This CDR3 has 13 residues. Here the CDR3 reads CASKKGVNTEAFF. The CDR3 region has the DNA TGTGCCAGTAAAAAGGGGGTGAACACTGAAGCTTTCTTT.